The next 18 T cell receptor beta chains were all read from a single sample in a study of blood T cell repertoires in COVID-19. Only in-frame clones appear in the TCRdb table, and some are missing; sequencing was by immunoSEQ multiplex PCR. Here the sample spans 86,000 or so clones, approximately 86% being singletons. The sample consisted of peripheral blood. The source is a man in his forties or fifties with active or convalescent COVID-19.

V and J are TRBV9 and TRBJ2-7, with D uncertain. In germline, CDR1 is SGDLS, CDR2 YYNGEE. Trimming left V 2 bases short and J 5 bases short, with 11 bases between. The CDR3 has 13 amino acids. CDR3 protein: CASSVQEENEQYF. CDR3 DNA: TGTGCCAGCAGCGTCCAGGAAGAGAACGAGCAGTACTTC.

V and J are TRBV30 and TRBJ2-1, with D possibly matching TRBD1 (7 bases). Trimming shortened V by 0 bases and J by 9 bases, and 18 bases separated the two germline ends. Germline V gene lookup returns CDR1 GTSNPN and CDR2 SVGIG (reference sequence). This CDR3 is 15 amino acids long. CDR3 region: CAWSVAGRGVGEQFF. The CDR3 DNA sequence: TGTGCCTGGAGTGTAGCGGGCAGGGGGGTGGGTGAGCAGTTCTTC.

This chain uses TRBV24-1 with TRBJ1-2, with 9 nucleotides matching TRBD1. Germline lookup yields CDR1 KGHDR and CDR2 SFDVKD. The J segment lost 1 base and the V segment lost 6 bases, leaving 8 bases of the junction unmatched. The CDR3 has 16 amino acids. CDR3: CATSPGTGFDNYGYTF. The CDR3 region has the DNA TGTGCCACCAGTCCTGGGACAGGGTTTGATAACTATGGCTACACCTTC.

The chain links TRBV6-6 to TRBJ2-2, with D possibly TRBD2 on 5 matching bases. The V end was cut by 7 bases, the J end by 7 bases, with 7 bases between. Germline V gene lookup returns CDR1 MNHNY and CDR2 SVGAGI (reference sequence). The CDR3 is 11 amino acids. CDR3 residues: CASTAGGELFF. The CDR3 DNA follows: TGTGCCAGCACGGCGGGCGGGGAGCTGTTTTTT.

V is TRBV6-5 and J is TRBJ2-3, with D tentatively TRBD2 (5 bases). The V gene lost 0 bases and the J gene lost 0 bases, with 10 bases spanning the gap. Germline CDR1 and CDR2: MNHEY and SVGAGI. The length of the CDR3 is 16 residues. CDR3: CASSYSPSGSTDTQYF. The CDR3 nucleotides read TGTGCCAGCAGTTACTCGCCCAGCGGAAGCACAGATACGCAGTATTTT.

J is TRBJ2-7 and V is TRBV28; TRBD2 matches 8 bases. The CDR3 consists of 13 residues. Looked up from germline, CDR1 is MDHEN and CDR2 is SYDVKM. V dropped 7 bases and J dropped 7; count of bases not matched to a gene: 9. CDR3 nucleotide sequence: TGTGCCAGCACCAACCGGGAGGGGCGAGAGCAGTACTTC. Protein: CASTNREGREQYF.

V and J are TRBV11-2 and TRBJ2-1; D may be TRBD2 (7 bases). Germline CDR1 and CDR2: SGHAT and FQNNGV. CDR3 length: 14 residues. Trimming left V 1 base short and J 15 bases short, with 19 bases between. The CDR3 sequence: CASSLAQGGAVPFF. The CDR3 DNA reads TGTGCCAGCAGCTTAGCTCAAGGGGGGGCCGTTCCGTTCTTC.

This clone was picked up a small number of times. V and J are TRBV5-1 and TRBJ1-2, with TRBD1 identical over 8 bases. The CDR3 runs 14 residues. Losses at the gene ends were 0 bases for V and 6 bases for J; bases not matched to a gene: 4. The germline CDR1 and CDR2 sequences are SGHRS and YFSETQ. CDR3: CASSLDRGWDGYTF. DNA for the CDR3: TGCGCCAGCAGCTTGGACAGGGGGTGGGATGGCTACACCTTC.

In the case of this clone: Different DNA sequences within this sample yield the same CDR3. CDR3 amino acids: CSASSGFEQYV. CDR3 DNA sequence: TGCAGTGCTAGCTCCGGGTTTGAGCAGTACGTC. The chain joins TRBV20-1 to TRBJ2-7; D remains ambiguous. This CDR3 spans 11 amino acids. From germline, CDR1 is DFQATT and CDR2 SNEGSKA (reference sequence). V lost 3 bases and J lost 7, with 10 bases in between.

This clone is deemed medium-sized. Different DNA sequences within this sample yield the same CDR3. V is TRBV10-3 and J is TRBJ1-5; 7 bases fit TRBD1. Germline CDR1 and CDR2: ENHRY and SYGVKD. The CDR3 is made up of 14 amino acids. Trimming took 8 bases from V and 0 from J; bases not matched to a gene: 4. CDR3 residues: CAIGTGDSNQPQHF. CDR3 DNA: TGTGCCATCGGTACAGGGGATAGCAATCAGCCCCAGCATTTT.

The rearrangement uses TRBV18 and TRBJ1-1, with D perhaps matching TRBD1 (5 bases). Looked up from germline, CDR1 is KGHSH and CDR2 is LQKENI. Trimming shortened V by 1 base and J by 1 base, and 13 bases separated the two germline ends. The CDR3 runs to 16 residues. CDR3 in amino acids: CASSPLPAGQNTEAFF. The CDR3 coding sequence is TGTGCCAGCTCACCACTCCCCGCAGGGCAGAACACTGAAGCTTTCTTT.

As DNA, the CDR3 is TGTGCCAGCAGCCAAGAGGGGCCTGATGAAAAACTGTTTTTT. Encoded protein: CASSQEGPDEKLFF. This chain links TRBV3-1 (or the pseudogene TRBV3-2) with TRBJ1-4, with D perhaps matching TRBD1 (5 bases). V lost 0 bases and J 6 bases, leaving 8 bases between the germline ends. The germline CDR1 and CDR2 sequences are LGHDT and YNNKEL (reference sequence). The CDR3 spans 14 residues.

The CDR3 reads CASSPPSANVLTF. The CDR3 nucleotides are TGTGCCAGCAGCCCCCCGTCGGCCAACGTCCTGACTTTC. The chain recombines TRBV11-2 with TRBJ2-6; D remains ambiguous. The CDR3 is made up of 13 amino acids. The V end lost 5 bases, the J end lost 6 bases, and 8 bases lay between the germline ends. CDR1 and CDR2 (germline): SGHAT, FQNNGV.

This clone was seen more than once but under ten times. The chain links TRBV28 to TRBJ1-6; 8 nucleotides line up with TRBD1. Germline-derived CDR1 and CDR2 are MDHEN and SYDVKM. This CDR3 has 13 amino acids. The V and J ends lost 8 bases and 8 bases, in that order; junction bases with no gene match: 5. CDR3 nucleotides: TGTGCCAGCGGACAGGGACGGGATTCACCCCTCCACTTT. This translates into CASGQGRDSPLHF.

Here the CDR3 DNA reads TGTGCCAGCAGTTTACTAGGACAGGGCTCCTACAATGAGCAGTTCTTC. It codes for CASSLLGQGSYNEQFF. This chain joins TRBV28 and TRBJ2-1; 8 bases match TRBD1. CDR3 length: 16 amino acids. After removal of 2 bases from V and 0 bases from J, the junction contained 3 bases not matched to a gene. Germline V gene lookup returns CDR1 MDHEN and CDR2 SYDVKM.

The chain uses TRBV19 and TRBJ2-7; TRBD1 matches 7 bases. J lost 1 base, V lost 5 bases, and 5 bases had no gene match. This CDR3 region has 14 residues. Germline values: CDR1 LNHDA, CDR2 SQIVND (reference sequence). The CDR3 nucleotides read TGTGCCAGTAGTGACAGGGCGCGTTCCTACGAGCAGTACTTC. This encodes CASSDRARSYEQYF.

The chain is built from TRBV7-2 and TRBJ1-1; D unresolved. The V gene's germline CDR1 is SGHTA and CDR2 FQGNSA. V lost 5 bases and J 5 bases, leaving 12 bases between the germline ends. The length of the CDR3 is 13 residues. The CDR3 spells CASSPRRETEAFF. The CDR3 DNA sequence: TGTGCCAGCAGCCCCCGTCGAGAGACTGAAGCTTTCTTT.

V usage is TRBV24-1 and J usage is TRBJ2-5; the match to TRBD1 covers 9 bases. V lost 4 bases, J lost 3 bases, and 8 bases stayed unmatched. The CDR3 runs 16 residues. The germline CDR1 and CDR2 sequences are KGHDR and SFDVKD. The CDR3 DNA follows: TGTGCCACCAGTGAGGCGGGACAGGGAAAGGAAGAGACCCAGTACTTC. Translation: CATSEAGQGKEETQYF.